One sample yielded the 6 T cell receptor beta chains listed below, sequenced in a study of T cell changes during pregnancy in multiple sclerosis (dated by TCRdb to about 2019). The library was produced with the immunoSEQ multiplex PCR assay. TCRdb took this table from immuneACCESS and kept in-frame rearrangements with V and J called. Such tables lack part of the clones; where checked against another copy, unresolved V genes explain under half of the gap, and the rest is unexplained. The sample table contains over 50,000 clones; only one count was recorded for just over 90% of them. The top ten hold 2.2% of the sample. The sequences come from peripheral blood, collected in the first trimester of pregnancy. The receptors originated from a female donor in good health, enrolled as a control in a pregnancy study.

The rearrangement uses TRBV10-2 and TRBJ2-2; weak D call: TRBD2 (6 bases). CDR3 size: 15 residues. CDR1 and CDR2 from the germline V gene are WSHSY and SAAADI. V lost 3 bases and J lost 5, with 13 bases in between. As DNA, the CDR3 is TGCGCCAGCAGTGAAAGTGCCGGAGGGACCGGGGAGCTGTTTTTT. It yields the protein CASSESAGGTGELFF.

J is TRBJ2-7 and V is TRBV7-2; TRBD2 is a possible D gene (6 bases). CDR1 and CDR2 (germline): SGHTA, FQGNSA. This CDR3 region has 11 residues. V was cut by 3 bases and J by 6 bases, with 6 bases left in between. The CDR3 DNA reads TGTGCCAGCAGCTTCGGGGGCGAGCAGTACTTC. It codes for CASSFGGEQYF.

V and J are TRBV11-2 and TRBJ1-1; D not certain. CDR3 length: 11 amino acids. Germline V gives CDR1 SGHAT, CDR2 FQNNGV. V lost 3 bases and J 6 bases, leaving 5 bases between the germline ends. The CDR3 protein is CASSFSAEAFF. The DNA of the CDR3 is TGTGCCAGCAGCTTCTCAGCTGAAGCTTTCTTT.

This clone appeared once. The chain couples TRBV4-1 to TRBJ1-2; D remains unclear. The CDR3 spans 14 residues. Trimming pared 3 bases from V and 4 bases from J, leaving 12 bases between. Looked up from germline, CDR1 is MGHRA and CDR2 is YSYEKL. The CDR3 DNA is TGCGCCAGCAGCCACCCCAGATCGCTCTATGGCTACACCTTC. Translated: CASSHPRSLYGYTF.

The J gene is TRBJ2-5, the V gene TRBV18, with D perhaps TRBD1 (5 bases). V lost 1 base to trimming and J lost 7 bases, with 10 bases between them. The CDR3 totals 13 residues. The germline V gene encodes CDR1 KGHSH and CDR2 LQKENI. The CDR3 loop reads CASSPLDTGTQYF. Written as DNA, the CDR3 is TGTGCCAGCTCACCACTGGACACCGGGACCCAGTACTTC.

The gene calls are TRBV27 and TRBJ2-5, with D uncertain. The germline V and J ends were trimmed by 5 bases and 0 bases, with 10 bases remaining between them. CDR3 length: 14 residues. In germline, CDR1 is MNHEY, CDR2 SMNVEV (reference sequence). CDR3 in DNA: TGTGCCAGCAGTCCACTGGGCGACCAAGAGACCCAGTACTTC. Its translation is CASSPLGDQETQYF.